Below, 7 T cell receptor beta chains from the same sample are listed, as sequenced in a study of T cells after yellow fever vaccination. TCRdb used MiXCR to reprocess the 5' RACE reads, holding one entry per CDR3 protein. The table records roughly 350,000 distinct CDR3 sequences, approximately 4% of them present only once. The sample here was PBMCs, taken 5 days after the yellow fever booster vaccination. The receptors here all came from a young man who received the YFV17D yellow fever vaccine.

CDR3 sequence reads: CASRRPGTANTGELFF. The CDR3 nucleotides are TGTGCCAGCAGACGTCCCGGGACAGCGAACACCGGGGAGCTGTTTTTT. J is TRBJ2-2 and V is TRBV11-2; 7 positions match TRBD1. This CDR3 has 16 amino acids. Germline assignment: CDR1 SGHAT and CDR2 FQNNGV. V lost 6 bases and J lost 0; bases outside the gene matches: 7.

This clonotype showed up just a few times. The chain links TRBV7-3 to TRBJ2-3; 9 bases match TRBD2. Germline V gene data show CDR1 as SGHTA and CDR2 as FQGTGA. Unmatched junction bases numbered 5, after V lost 2 bases and J lost 2 bases. The CDR3 spans 16 residues. CDR3 bases: TGTGCCAGCAGCTTAGGTGCTAGCGGGGACACAGATACGCAGTATTTT. Protein sequence: CASSLGASGDTDTQYF.

This clonotype was counted only a few times. This chain connects TRBV7-3 to TRBJ1-1; 7 positions agree with TRBD1. The CDR3 totals 15 residues. Germline V gives CDR1 SGHTA, CDR2 FQGTGA. Germline trimming cut 0 bases from V and 1 base from J; bases unmatched to any gene: 2. The CDR3 nucleotides are TGTGCCAGCAGCTTAACGAGGGACAGGAACACTGAAGCTTTCTTT. It translates to CASSLTRDRNTEAFF.

This chain links TRBV6-2 or TRBV6-3 with TRBJ2-7; possible D gene TRBD2, 7 bases. The CDR3 covers 15 residues. V dropped 10 bases and J dropped 7 bases, with 26 bases sitting between them. The germline gives CDR1 MNHEY, CDR2 SVGEGT. CDR3 nucleotide sequence: TGTGCCATCACCCCGGACCGGGGGGCGTACGCGGAGCAGTACTTC. Translation gives CAITPDRGAYAEQYF.

The chain is built from TRBV12-3 or TRBV12-4 and TRBJ2-3; D ambiguous. V lost 9 bases and J 3 bases, leaving 13 bases between the germline ends. The CDR3 length is 13 residues. The CDR3 loop reads CASCPGLTDTQYF. As DNA, the CDR3 is TGTGCCAGTTGCCCGGGTTTAACAGATACGCAGTATTTT.

The chain links TRBV12-5 to TRBJ2-5; 8 bases map to TRBD2. The trim removed 4 bases at V and 2 bases at J, leaving 0 bases unmatched. The CDR3 is made up of 13 amino acids. Germline V gives CDR1 LGHNT, CDR2 FRNRAP. The CDR3 sequence is CASGSSGQETQYF. CDR3 sequence (DNA): TGTGCTAGTGGTTCTAGCGGGCAAGAGACCCAGTACTTC.

This clonotype was detected a few times. This chain uses TRBV2 with TRBJ2-1; 13 nucleotides align to TRBD2. This CDR3 contains 20 residues. Germline CDR1 is SNHLY and CDR2 is FYNNEI. J lost 2 bases, V lost 6 bases, and 16 bases had no gene match. CDR3 protein: CASSARTSGGLAPPYNEQFF. The CDR3 nucleotides are TGTGCCAGCAGCGCCCGGACTAGCGGGGGCCTAGCCCCTCCCTACAATGAGCAGTTCTTC.